Listed below are T cell receptor beta chains from one sample, sequenced in a study of molecular identifiers for immune sequencing clone quantification. Via MiXCR, TCRdb re-called the PCR reads, giving one row per CDR3 protein. Here the sample spans about 630,000 distinct CDR3 sequences, about 25% being singletons. Sequences were obtained from naive CD8+ T cells from blood, with Jurkat cell RNA spiked in. The receptors were gathered from a human donor in good health. Some libraries in this study had Jurkat cell RNA spiked in. Both conserved end residues are part of each CDR3. The order of the fields is clone size, J gene, V gene, D gene, CDR3 DNA, CDR3 protein. A D gene is named only where the DNA matches it firmly. Expanded clones are given a class, and other clones once, few, many or no size at all.

>few|TRBJ1-3|TRBV4-1|.
TGCGCCAGCAGCCAGGACCCGGGGACCTACTCTGGAAACACCATATATTTT
CASSQDPGTYSGNTIYF
>.|TRBJ2-1|TRBV27|TRBD2
TGTGCCAGCAGTTTATCAACTAGCGGGAGTAATCCCTACAATGAGCAGTTCTTC
CASSLSTSGSNPYNEQFF
>.|TRBJ2-5|TRBV5-3|.
TGTGCCAGCAGCTTGCGGGGTACGGGCCGAGAGACCCAGTACTTC
CASSLRGTGRETQYF
>many|TRBJ2-2|TRBV5-1|TRBD1
TGCGCCAGCAGCGAGGACAGGTGGTCCACCGGGGAGCTGTTTTTT
CASSEDRWSTGELFF
>.|TRBJ2-7|TRBV20-1|.
TGCAGTGCTAGTCTGATAGCGGTCAGCTCCTACGAGCAGTACTTC
CSASLIAVSSYEQYF
>.|TRBJ2-7|TRBV6-2/TRBV6-3|.
TGTGCCAGCAGTAGCCCACGGGGTTACGAGCAGTACTTC
CASSSPRGYEQYF
>.|TRBJ2-7|TRBV6-2/TRBV6-3|.
TGTGCCAGCAGTTACGGGCCCTCATCCTACGAGCAGTACTTC
CASSYGPSSYEQYF
>many|TRBJ2-3|TRBV27|TRBD2
TGTGCCAGCAGTGGGTCAGAAGCGGGACTAGGAGATACGCAGTATTTT
CASSGSEAGLGDTQYF
>.|TRBJ2-5|TRBV24-1|TRBD1
TGTGCCACCAGTGATGGCGGGACAGGATATCAACAAGAGACCCAGTGCTTC
CATSDGGTGYQQETQCF
>few|TRBJ2-7|TRBV10-3|TRBD1
TGTGCCATCAGTGAGGGGACAGCCTTACCCTACGAGCAGTACTTC
CAISEGTALPYEQYF
>.|TRBJ2-3|TRBV28|TRBD2
TGTGCCAGCAGTTTACCGGGCACTAGCGGGAATTTGGACGATACGCAGTATTTT
CASSLPGTSGNLDDTQYF
>.|TRBJ2-7|TRBV19|.
TGTGCCAGTAGTATCAACGTCAACTCCTACGAGCAGTACTTC
CASSINVNSYEQYF
>.|TRBJ1-2|TRBV7-2|.
TGTGCCAGCAGCTTAAGTTCAGGCCGCGGCGGCTACACCTTC
CASSLSSGRGGYTF
>.|TRBJ1-2|TRBV2|.
TGTGCCAGCAGGAAGGGGCGGGACGGAACCTCTGGCGGCTACACCTTC
CASRKGRDGTSGGYTF
>many|TRBJ2-5|TRBV7-9|.
TGTGCCAGCAGCCTGAGGGACATCCGATACTACCAAGAGACCCAGTACTTC
CASSLRDIRYYQETQYF
>.|TRBJ2-1|TRBV3-1|TRBD2
TGTGCCAGCAGCCCACCCCGGCGGGGGGGCGATGAGCAGTTCTTC
CASSPPRRGGDEQFF
>.|TRBJ2-5|TRBV20-1|TRBD2
TGCAGTGTAAGGAATGGACTAGCGGGAGGCCACCAAGAGACCCAGTACTTC
CSVRNGLAGGHQETQYF
>few|TRBJ2-1|TRBV14|TRBD2
TGTGCCAGCAGCCAATCGTCCGGGACTAGCCTTGATGAGCAGTTCTTC
CASSQSSGTSLDEQFF
>.|TRBJ2-6|TRBV19|.
TGTGCCAGTAGTATGGCTATCCGTGGGGCCAACGTCCTGACTTTC
CASSMAIRGANVLTF
>.|TRBJ1-6|TRBV19|.
TGTGCCAGTACCATCCCAGGGACCTATTCACCCCTCCACTTT
CASTIPGTYSPLHF
>.|TRBJ2-1|TRBV7-8|TRBD2
TGTGCCAGCAGCTTTTTGTTAGCGGGGGATAATGAGCAGTTCTTC
CASSFLLAGDNEQFF
>many|TRBJ1-1|TRBV11-2|TRBD1
TGTGCCAGCAGATCCACCGCAGGGGGCGTGGAAGCTTTCTTT
CASRSTAGGVEAFF
>many|TRBJ2-1|TRBV7-2|.
TGTGCCAGCAGCTTAGAACTAGCAAATGAGCAGTTCTTC
CASSLELANEQFF
>.|TRBJ1-1|TRBV13|.
TGTGCCAGCAGCTCGACCCGGACTGAAGCTTTCTTT
CASSSTRTEAFF
>.|TRBJ1-5|TRBV30|TRBD1
TGTGCCTGGAGTCAGACAGGGGGCGGGCAGCCCCAGCATTTT
CAWSQTGGGQPQHF
>few|TRBJ2-3|TRBV6-1|TRBD2
TGTGCCAGCAGTGAAATTCAACTAGCGGCAGGTGGAGATACGCAGTATTTT
CASSEIQLAAGGDTQYF
>few|TRBJ2-1|TRBV6-2/TRBV6-3|.
TGTGCCAGCAGTTACTCTACGGGTGAGCAGTTCTTC
CASSYSTGEQFF
>.|TRBJ1-1|TRBV6-5|.
TGTGCCAGCAGTAAGACCCTCGGGACCGGTGAAGCTTTCTTT
CASSKTLGTGEAFF